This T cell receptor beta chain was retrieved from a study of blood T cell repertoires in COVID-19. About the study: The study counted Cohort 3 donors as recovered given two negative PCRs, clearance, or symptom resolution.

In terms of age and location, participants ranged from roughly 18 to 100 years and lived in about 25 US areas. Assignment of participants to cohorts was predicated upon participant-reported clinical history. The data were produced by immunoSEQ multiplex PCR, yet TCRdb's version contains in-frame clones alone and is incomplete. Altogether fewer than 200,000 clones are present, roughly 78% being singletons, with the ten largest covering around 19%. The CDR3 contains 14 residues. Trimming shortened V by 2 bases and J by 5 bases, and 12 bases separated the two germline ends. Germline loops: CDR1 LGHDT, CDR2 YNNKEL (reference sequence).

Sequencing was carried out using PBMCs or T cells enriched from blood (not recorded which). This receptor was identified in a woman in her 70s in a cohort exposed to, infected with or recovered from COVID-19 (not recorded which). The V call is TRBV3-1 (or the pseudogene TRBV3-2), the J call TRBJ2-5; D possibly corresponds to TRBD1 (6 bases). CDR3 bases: TGTGCCAGCAGCCAACTGGACAGAGAGGAGACCCAGTACTTC. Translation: CASSQLDREETQYF.